The 15 T cell receptor beta chains listed next were all sequenced from one sample in a study of cytomegalovirus exposure and HLA in healthy donors. PCR primers comprised 60 Vbeta and 13 Jbeta primers. Only in-frame clones appear in the TCRdb table, and some are missing; sequencing was by immunoSEQ multiplex PCR. This repertoire shows about 150,000 clones, roughly 73% found once; its top ten account for about 11%. What was sequenced was PBMCs. These receptors originate from a young man in good health and CMV-seropositive.

On this clone itself: Other DNA sequences within the sample encode an identical CDR3. V usage is TRBV5-1 and J usage is TRBJ2-5, with TRBD2 identical over 8 bases. The length of the CDR3 is 17 residues. J gave up 7 bases and V 7 bases, and 21 bases lay outside the gene matches. In germline, CDR1 is SGHRS, CDR2 YFSETQ. This CDR3 reads CASRYDGRTSKWGTQYF. DNA of the CDR3: TGCGCCAGCCGATACGACGGCCGGACTAGCAAATGGGGGACCCAGTACTTC. The whole variable domain, remainder taken from reference TRBV5-1 and TRBJ2-5, is KAGVTQTPRYLIKTRGQQVTLSCSPISGHRSVSWYQQTPGQGLQFLFEYFSETQRNKGNFPGRFSGRQFSNSRSEMNVSTLELGDSALYLCASRYDGRTSKWGTQYFGPGTRLLVL.

This chain links TRBV11-1 with TRBJ2-7, with 7 nucleotides matching TRBD1. Germline V lookup: CDR1 SGHAT, CDR2 FQDESV (reference sequence). After removal of 5 bases from V and 3 bases from J, the junction contained 4 bases not matched to a gene. The CDR3 is 13 residues long. The chain's CDR3 is CASSQGQIYEQYF. In DNA form, the CDR3 reads TGTGCCAGCAGCCAGGGACAGATCTACGAGCAGTACTTC.

The rearrangement uses TRBV15 and TRBJ2-7; 7 bases align to TRBD1. The V and J ends lost 2 bases and 3 bases, in that order; junction bases with no gene match: 10. The germline V gene has CDR1 LNHNV and CDR2 YYDKDF (reference sequence). The CDR3 has 16 amino acids. In DNA form, the CDR3 reads TGTGCCACCAGCAGACAGACAGGGTTGGTCGGCTACGAGCAGTACTTC. Translating gives CATSRQTGLVGYEQYF.

The chain combines TRBV5-1 with TRBJ1-3, with D hard to call. V shed 3 bases and J shed 7 bases, with 14 bases lying between them. This CDR3 contains 14 residues. Germline V CDR1 and CDR2: SGHRS, YFSETQ. The CDR3 DNA reads TGCGCCAGCAGCTCGCTAAGCGACGGGAACACCATATATTTT. Translated, it gives CASSSLSDGNTIYF.

This clone turned up a few times. At the DNA level, this CDR3 is encoded by other sequences in the same sample as well. This rearrangement joins TRBV19 to TRBJ1-1; D is possibly TRBD1 (6 bases). Germline loops: CDR1 LNHDA, CDR2 SQIVND (reference sequence). V lost 6 bases and J lost 1, with 6 bases in between. The CDR3 runs to 12 residues. For the CDR3, the DNA is TGTGCCAGTAGGGACAGGAACACTGAAGCTTTCTTT. Its translation is CASRDRNTEAFF.

The chain joins TRBV18 to TRBJ2-7; 9 nucleotides line up with TRBD2. Germline-derived CDR1 and CDR2 are KGHSH and LQKENI. The CDR3 runs to 16 residues. V was pared by 3 bases and J by 7 bases, with 13 bases of the junction left unmatched. This chain's CDR3 is CASSPSTSGLAGEQYF. DNA of the CDR3: TGTGCCAGCTCACCGTCTACTAGCGGGCTAGCGGGGGAGCAGTACTTC.

This chain connects TRBV19 to TRBJ2-1; TRBD1 matches at 7 bases. The CDR3 spans 14 residues. Germline values: CDR1 LNHDA, CDR2 SQIVND (reference sequence). The V segment lost 9 bases and the J segment 9 bases; nucleotides outside the gene matches: 14. The DNA for the CDR3 is TGTGCCAGCCAAAACAGGGGAGTAACACGTGAGCAGTTCTTC. It yields the protein CASQNRGVTREQFF.

The chain carries TRBV30 and TRBJ2-1, with TRBD2 identical over 7 bases. This CDR3 contains 14 residues. The germline gives CDR1 GTSNPN, CDR2 SVGIG (reference sequence). The ends lost 3 bases at V and 8 bases at J; junction bases unmatched: 10. The CDR3 protein is CAWRGGTSAHEQFF. DNA for the CDR3: TGTGCCTGGAGGGGAGGGACCAGCGCCCATGAGCAGTTCTTC.

This clone has only a few counts. V and J are TRBV29-1 and TRBJ2-7, with 10 positions matching TRBD1. Germline loops: CDR1 SQVTM, CDR2 ANQGSEA. This CDR3 has 14 residues. The V segment lost 7 bases and the J segment 5 bases; nucleotides outside the gene matches: 11. DNA for the CDR3: TGCAGCGCACGACAGGGGGCGTTATCCCACGAGCAGTACTTC. Translated, it gives CSARQGALSHEQYF.

The chain carries TRBV18 and TRBJ2-7, with TRBD2 as a possible D gene (5 bases). This CDR3 is built from 14 residues. Deletions cut 4 bases from V and 4 bases from J, with 14 bases between. Germline CDR1 is KGHSH and CDR2 is LQKENI. Here the CDR3 reads CASSRGRADYEQYF. The CDR3 bases are TGTGCCAGCTCACGGGGTCGAGCGGATTACGAGCAGTACTTC.

V and J are TRBV10-3 and TRBJ2-7, with TRBD2 matching 13 bases. This CDR3 is built from 18 residues. CDR1 is ENHRY and CDR2 is SYGVKD in the germline V gene. Trimming cost V 4 bases and J 0 bases; bases outside gene matches: 9. As DNA, the CDR3 is TGTGCCATCAGTGGTACTAGCGGGAGGGACAAGAGCTCCTACGAGCAGTACTTC. It yields the protein CAISGTSGRDKSSYEQYF.

This chain links TRBV7-9 with TRBJ1-4, with D tentatively TRBD1 (5 bases). The length of the CDR3 is 14 residues. V lost 6 bases, J lost 5 bases, and 13 bases lay in between. The V gene's germline CDR1 is SEHNR and CDR2 FQNEAQ (reference sequence). The CDR3 DNA reads as TGTGCCAGCAGTCCAGGGCCCCTGAATGAAAAACTGTTTTTT. It codes for CASSPGPLNEKLFF.

In this sample, this clone turned up a few times. V usage is TRBV6-1 and J usage is TRBJ1-5; 7 bases are shared with TRBD1. There are 14 residues in the CDR3. Germline V gives CDR1 MNHNS, CDR2 SASEGT. V lost 7 bases and J lost 7; bases outside the gene matches: 10. The CDR3 coding sequence is TGTGCCAGCAACCAGGGACAGTTCGGACAGCCCCAGCATTTT. It codes for CASNQGQFGQPQHF.

The CDR3 DNA reads TGTGCCATCAGTGAGGATGGTACGGGCGGGAGTGAGACCGGGGAGCTGTTTTTT. Protein sequence: CAISEDGTGGSETGELFF. The chain links TRBV10-3 to TRBJ2-2, with 7 nucleotides matching TRBD2. The CDR3 has 18 residues. V shed 2 bases and J 5 bases; nucleotides not matched to a gene: 14. The germline V gene encodes CDR1 ENHRY and CDR2 SYGVKD.

V is TRBV7-8 and J is TRBJ2-7, with a possible D match to TRBD1 (6 bases). Trimming took 2 bases from V and 0 from J, leaving 11 bases between them. This CDR3 has 15 residues. CDR1 and CDR2 from the germline V gene are SGHVS and FQNEAQ. CDR3 protein: CASSLIQGASYEQYF. DNA for the CDR3: TGTGCCAGCAGCTTAATACAGGGCGCCTCCTACGAGCAGTACTTC.